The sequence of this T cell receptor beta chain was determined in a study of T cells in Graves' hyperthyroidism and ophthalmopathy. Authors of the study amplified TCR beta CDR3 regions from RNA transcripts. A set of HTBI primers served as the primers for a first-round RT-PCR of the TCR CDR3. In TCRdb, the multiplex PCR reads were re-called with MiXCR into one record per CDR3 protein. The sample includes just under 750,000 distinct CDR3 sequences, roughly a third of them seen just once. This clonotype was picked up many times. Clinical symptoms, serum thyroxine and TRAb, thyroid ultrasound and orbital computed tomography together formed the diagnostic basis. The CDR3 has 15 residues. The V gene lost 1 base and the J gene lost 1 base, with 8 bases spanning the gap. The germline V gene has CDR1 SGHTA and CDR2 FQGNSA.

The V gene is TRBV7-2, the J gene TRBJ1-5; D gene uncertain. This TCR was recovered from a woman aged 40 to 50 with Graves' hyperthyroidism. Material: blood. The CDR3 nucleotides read TGTGCCAGCAGCTTAGACGGGAGGAGCAATCAGCCCCAGCATTTT. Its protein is CASSLDGRSNQPQHF.